What follows describes a single T cell receptor beta chain. Its antigen remains unidentified. These data are taken from a study of beta chain features in type 1 diabetes. Every bit of the isolated RNA underwent reverse transcription, so sequencing read expressed TCRB transcripts. Each sample of naive, central memory or regulatory T cells had, on average, about 3.57 million reads. Sequencing used immunoSEQ multiplex PCR; TCRdb keeps in-frame clones, though not all of them. The sample shows some 180,000 clones, around 13% of them seen only once. Every sorted population was more than 95% pure. The study, taken as a whole, reports: The naive, central memory and Treg TCRB repertoires looked more alike in patients than they did in healthy donors. TCRB CDR3s were moderately but significantly shorter in Type 1 diabetes patients in all four CD4+ subsets.

Germline-derived CDR1 and CDR2 are SGHNT and YYREEE (reference sequence). Trimming stripped 2 bases from V and 5 bases from J, with 16 bases between. The CDR3 totals 15 residues. The gene calls are TRBV5-4 and TRBJ1-2; D is unclear. This TCR derives from a woman aged 18-35 years in good health. Source material: central memory CD4+ T cells from blood. The CDR3 DNA is TGTGCCAGCAGCTTTGCCCAACCCCGGGATTATGGCTACACCTTC. It specifies CASSFAQPRDYGYTF.